The clone carrying this T cell receptor (beta chain) has just a few counts. Its target is unknown. Extractions gave at least 5 micrograms of total RNA per sample. A second PCR of roughly 7 to 11 cycles used a sample-barcoded 5' primer and a J-beta primer mix. Each cDNA molecule received a tag from a template-switch adaptor that had 12 random nucleotides. TCRdb re-called the 5' RACE reads with MiXCR, one entry per CDR3 protein. The sample lists fewer than 2,000,000 distinct CDR3 sequences; roughly 43% were seen once. The record originates from a study of blood T cells in healthy people across ages. Findings and limits, study-wide: Long-lived donors had more naive CD4+ cells and higher diversity than aged donors.

Germline V gene data show CDR1 as MDHEN and CDR2 as SYDVKM. The CDR3 has 14 amino acids. Trimming pared 6 bases from V and 3 bases from J, leaving 14 bases between. This sequence originates from a human donor in good health. Specimen: blood. The chain carries TRBV28 and TRBJ2-5; D is possibly TRBD1 (6 bases). This CDR3 is CASSQRNREETQYF. For the CDR3, the DNA is TGTGCCAGCAGCCAGAGAAACAGGGAAGAGACCCAGTACTTC.